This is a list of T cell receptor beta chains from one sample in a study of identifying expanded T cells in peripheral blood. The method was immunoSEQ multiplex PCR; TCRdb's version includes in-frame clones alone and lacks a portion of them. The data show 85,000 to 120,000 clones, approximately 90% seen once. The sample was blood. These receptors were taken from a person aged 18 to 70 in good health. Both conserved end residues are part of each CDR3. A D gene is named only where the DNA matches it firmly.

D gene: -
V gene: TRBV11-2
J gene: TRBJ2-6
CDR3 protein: CASSLSSGANVLTF
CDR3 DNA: TGTGCCAGCAGCTTAAGCTCTGGGGCCAACGTCCTGACTTTC

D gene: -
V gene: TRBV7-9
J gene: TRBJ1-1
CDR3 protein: CASSLGGVRAFF
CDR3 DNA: TGTGCCAGCAGCTTAGGGGGGGTTCGAGCTTTCTTT

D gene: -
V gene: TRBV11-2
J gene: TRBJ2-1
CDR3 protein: CASSLLLVGYEQFF
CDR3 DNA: TGTGCCAGCAGCTTACTTTTGGTAGGCTATGAGCAGTTCTTC

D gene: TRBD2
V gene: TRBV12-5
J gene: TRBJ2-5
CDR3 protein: CASGLTSGLQYF
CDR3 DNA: TGTGCTAGTGGTTTGACTAGCGGCCTCCAGTACTTC

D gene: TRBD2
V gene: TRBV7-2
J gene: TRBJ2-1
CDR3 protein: CASGRGRASYNEQFF
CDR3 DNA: TGTGCCAGCGGTCGCGGGAGGGCCTCCTACAATGAGCAGTTCTTC

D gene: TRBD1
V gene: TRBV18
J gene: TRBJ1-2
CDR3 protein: CASSRDRGNVHGYTF
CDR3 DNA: TGTGCCAGCTCGCGGGACAGGGGGAACGTCCATGGCTACACCTTC

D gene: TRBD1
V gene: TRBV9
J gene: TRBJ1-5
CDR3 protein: CASSATGVGQPQHF
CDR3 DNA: TGTGCCAGCAGCGCCACAGGGGTGGGACAGCCCCAGCATTTT

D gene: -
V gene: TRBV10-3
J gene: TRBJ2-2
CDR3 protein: CAISDGTMNTGELFF
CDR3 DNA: TGTGCCATCAGTGACGGGACAATGAACACCGGGGAGCTGTTTTTT

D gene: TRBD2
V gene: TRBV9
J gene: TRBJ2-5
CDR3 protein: CASSVVGAGGETQYF
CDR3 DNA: TGTGCCAGCAGCGTAGTCGGAGCGGGGGGTGAGACCCAGTACTTC

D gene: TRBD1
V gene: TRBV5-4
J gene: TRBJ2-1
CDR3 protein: CASSRGQGPYNEQFF
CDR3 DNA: TGTGCCAGCAGCCGCGGACAGGGACCCTACAATGAGCAGTTCTTC

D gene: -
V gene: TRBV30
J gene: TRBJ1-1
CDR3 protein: CAWNFDRNTEAFF
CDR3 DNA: TGTGCCTGGAACTTCGACAGGAACACTGAAGCTTTCTTT

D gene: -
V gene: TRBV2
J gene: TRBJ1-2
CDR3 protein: CADQTGTGIGYTF
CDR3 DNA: TGTGCCGACCAAACCGGGACGGGGATCGGCTACACCTTC

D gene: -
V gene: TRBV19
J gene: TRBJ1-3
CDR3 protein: CASSYGGSGNTIYF
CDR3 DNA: TGTGCCAGTAGCTACGGTGGCTCTGGAAACACCATATATTTT

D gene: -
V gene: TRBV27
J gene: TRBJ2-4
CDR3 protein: CASSLSRAKNIQYF
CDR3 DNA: TGTGCCAGCAGTTTATCTAGAGCCAAAAACATTCAGTACTTC

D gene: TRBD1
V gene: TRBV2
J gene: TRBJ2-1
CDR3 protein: CASSADRGGEQFF
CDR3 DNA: TGTGCCAGCAGTGCGGACAGGGGGGGTGAGCAGTTCTTC